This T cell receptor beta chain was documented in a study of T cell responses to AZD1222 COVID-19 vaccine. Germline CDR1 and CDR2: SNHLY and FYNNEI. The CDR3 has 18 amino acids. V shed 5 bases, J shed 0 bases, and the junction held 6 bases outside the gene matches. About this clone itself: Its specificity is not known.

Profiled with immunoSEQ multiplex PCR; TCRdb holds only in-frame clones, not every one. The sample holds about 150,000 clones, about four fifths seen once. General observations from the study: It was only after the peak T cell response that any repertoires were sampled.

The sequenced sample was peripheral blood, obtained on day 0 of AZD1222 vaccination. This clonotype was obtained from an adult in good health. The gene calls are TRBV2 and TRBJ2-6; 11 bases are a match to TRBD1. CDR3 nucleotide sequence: TGTGCCAGCAGTAAGATTGGGACAGGGGGCTCTGGGGCCAACGTCCTGACTTTC. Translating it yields CASSKIGTGGSGANVLTF.